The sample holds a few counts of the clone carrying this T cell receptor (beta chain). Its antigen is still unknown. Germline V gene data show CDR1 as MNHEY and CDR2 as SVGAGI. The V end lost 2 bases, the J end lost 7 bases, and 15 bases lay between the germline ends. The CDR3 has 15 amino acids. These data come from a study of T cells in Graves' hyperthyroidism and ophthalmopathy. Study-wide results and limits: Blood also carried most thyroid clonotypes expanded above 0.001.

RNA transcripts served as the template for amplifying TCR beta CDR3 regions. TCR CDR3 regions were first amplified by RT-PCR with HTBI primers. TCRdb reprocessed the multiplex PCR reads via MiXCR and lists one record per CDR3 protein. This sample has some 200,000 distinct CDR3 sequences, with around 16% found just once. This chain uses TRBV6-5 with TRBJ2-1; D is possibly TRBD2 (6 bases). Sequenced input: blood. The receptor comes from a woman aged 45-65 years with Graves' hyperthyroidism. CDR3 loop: CASSYLEGGSNEQFF. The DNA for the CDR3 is TGTGCCAGCAGTTACCTTGAGGGAGGATCGAATGAGCAGTTCTTC.